Each of the 24 T cell receptor beta chains below was sequenced from the same sample in a study of T-cell memory formation after mild COVID-19. One entry per CDR3 protein results from TCRdb running MiXCR on the 5' RACE reads. This table holds 450,000 or so distinct CDR3 sequences, around 19% found once. Sequencing was carried out using PBMCs or a T cell subset sorted from them (not recorded which). Receptors originate from an adult woman who had mild COVID-19 (a few samples of this study predate the infection). Cell type and time point are not known.

This clonotype was seen just once. The junction does not match germline at one end; this may be a read error. V is TRBV3-1 and J is TRBJ2-3; D is possibly TRBD2 (5 bases). The CDR3 spans 18 residues. From germline, CDR1 is LGHDT and CDR2 YNNKEL (reference sequence). The DNA for the CDR3 is TGTGCCAGTAGCCTCCAACGGGCCGAAGAAGCGGGCACAGATACGCAGTATTTT. It is translated as CASSLQRAEEAGTDTQYF.

CDR3 region: CASSLELGFYEQYF. For the CDR3, the DNA is TGTGCCAGCAGCTTGGAACTAGGGTTCTACGAGCAGTACTTC. The chain has TRBV5-5 and TRBJ2-7; tentative D call: TRBD2 (5 bases). Germline assignment: CDR1 SGHKS and CDR2 YYEKEE (reference sequence). There are 14 residues in the CDR3. V dropped 0 bases and J dropped 3 bases, with 10 bases sitting between them.

The chain couples TRBV27 to TRBJ2-1, with 13 bases aligning to TRBD2. The CDR3 spans 17 residues. CDR1 MNHEY and CDR2 SMNVEV come from the germline V gene (reference sequence). V dropped 6 bases and J dropped 3; count of bases not matched to a gene: 8. The CDR3, as DNA: TGTGCCAGCAGCAGGACTAGCGGGAGTACGGGCTACAATGAGCAGTTCTTC. Protein: CASSRTSGSTGYNEQFF.

This clonotype was seen a handful of times. The CDR3 loop reads CASSRSGTVPYEQYF. The CDR3 bases are TGTGCCAGCAGCCGATCTGGGACAGTCCCTTACGAGCAGTACTTC. This sequence joins TRBV7-9 and TRBJ2-7, with 7 bases fitting TRBD1. There are 15 residues in the CDR3. Losses at the gene ends were 5 bases for V and 4 bases for J; bases not matched to a gene: 11. Per the germline V gene, CDR1 is SEHNR and CDR2 is FQNEAQ (reference sequence).

This clonotype was seen ten or more times. This chain links TRBV11-2 with TRBJ1-5; a weak D match, TRBD1 (5 bases). The CDR3 runs 15 residues. Trimming shortened V by 6 bases and J by 5 bases, and 17 bases separated the two germline ends. Germline CDR1 and CDR2: SGHAT and FQNNGV. The DNA for the CDR3 is TGTGCCAGCAGTCTAATGGGGGGTAAGGATCAGCCCCAGCATTTT. Translating it yields CASSLMGGKDQPQHF.

V usage is TRBV7-3 and J usage is TRBJ2-1; 8 nucleotides agree with TRBD2. There are 13 residues in the CDR3. V shed 5 bases, J shed 8 bases, and the junction held 5 bases outside the gene matches. Per germline, CDR1 SGHTA and CDR2 FQGTGA. The CDR3 DNA sequence: TGTGCCAGCAGCCCAGGGACTAGGGATGAGCAGTTCTTC. Translation gives CASSPGTRDEQFF.

The gene calls are TRBV12-3 or TRBV12-4 and TRBJ1-6; D uncertain. This CDR3 is 13 amino acids long. Trimming shortened V by 6 bases and J by 13 bases, and 16 bases separated the two germline ends. CDR3 protein: CASSEDSFGPLHF. The CDR3, as DNA: TGTGCCAGCAGCGAGGACTCCTTCGGGCCCCTCCACTTT.

This clonotype has at least ten counts. The chain recombines TRBV7-3 with TRBJ2-1, with a weak D call TRBD1 (5 bases). The CDR3 is 16 residues long. The V end was cut by 5 bases, the J end by 2 bases, with 16 bases between. Germline V gene lookup returns CDR1 SGHTA and CDR2 FQGTGA. In DNA form, the CDR3 reads TGTGCCAGCAGCCTCTTGGGGCCCATCCCCTACAATGAGCAGTTCTTC. Its protein is CASSLLGPIPYNEQFF.

The rearrangement joins TRBV20-1 to TRBJ1-6, with TRBD1 matching 7 bases. V was clipped by 0 bases and J by 9 bases; unmatched bases: 11. Germline CDR1 and CDR2: DFQATT and SNEGSKA (reference sequence). The CDR3 has 16 residues. The CDR3 region is CSARDPGQAVGSPLHF. CDR3 nucleotide sequence: TGCAGTGCTAGAGATCCTGGACAGGCGGTTGGTTCACCCCTCCACTTT.

On this clonotype itself: Germline is not matched at one junction end, which may reflect a read error. The V call is TRBV10-3, the J call TRBJ1-1; D call uncertain. Germline V lookup: CDR1 ENHRY, CDR2 SYGVKD. The CDR3 is 12 amino acids. The CDR3 DNA is TGTGCCACCAGTCTGGCGGGCACTGAAGCTTTCTTT. This codes for CATSLAGTEAFF.

There are many counts of this clonotype. The J gene is TRBJ2-2, the V gene TRBV5-1, with D tentatively TRBD2 (6 bases). Germline CDR1 is SGHRS and CDR2 is YFSETQ. V lost 4 bases and J 0 bases, leaving 16 bases between the germline ends. This CDR3 spans 17 amino acids. The CDR3 region has the DNA TGCGCCAGCAGCCGCAACCGGGACTCGTCGAACACCGGGGAGCTGTTTTTT. Protein product: CASSRNRDSSNTGELFF.

The chain carries TRBV7-2 and TRBJ2-7; D may be TRBD2 (6 bases). CDR1 is SGHTA, CDR2 FQGNSA, per germline. The ends were cut back, 5 bases at V and 2 bases at J, with 16 bases in the middle. The CDR3 totals 15 residues. The DNA for the CDR3 is TGTGCCAGCAGCCCGGCCGGGGGAGGACCCTACGAGCAGTACTTC. Its protein is CASSPAGGGPYEQYF.

For the CDR3, the DNA is TGTGCCAGCAACCCCTTGCGGGACTCCTACAATGAGCAGTTCTTC. It codes for CASNPLRDSYNEQFF. The rearrangement uses TRBV7-3 and TRBJ2-1; D is possibly TRBD2 (6 bases). V dropped 7 bases and J dropped 0 bases, with 13 bases sitting between them. The CDR3 has 15 amino acids. CDR1 and CDR2 (germline): SGHTA, FQGTGA.

In its sample, this clonotype was seen a few times. This chain links TRBV7-8 with TRBJ2-2, with a tentative D call TRBD1 (6 bases). The CDR3 has 15 residues. Germline V CDR1 and CDR2: SGHVS, FQNEAQ. Trimming stripped 5 bases from V and 3 bases from J, with 13 bases between. CDR3 in DNA: TGTGCCAGCAGCGCTCCGGACAGCCACACCGGGGAGCTGTTTTTT. Translation gives CASSAPDSHTGELFF.

This clonotype was detected ten times or more. CDR3 sequence (DNA): TGCGCCAGCAGCCTCCAGTACAATGAGCAGTTCTTC. This codes for CASSLQYNEQFF. V and J are TRBV5-1 and TRBJ2-1; D remains ambiguous. Trimming took off 4 bases at V and 4 bases at J, with 6 bases between the two ends. This CDR3 comprises 12 residues. Germline V gene sequence: CDR1 SGHRS, CDR2 YFSETQ.

This clonotype has just a few counts. The chain carries TRBV11-3 and TRBJ2-7; D is possibly TRBD1 (6 bases). Trimming took 1 base from V and 2 from J, leaving 9 bases between them. The CDR3 contains 14 residues. CDR1 and CDR2 (germline): SGHNT, YENEEA. The CDR3 reads CASSLGNRAYEQYF. CDR3 bases: TGTGCCAGCAGCTTAGGGAACAGGGCCTACGAGCAGTACTTC.

J is TRBJ2-7 and V is TRBV15; D not certain. The CDR3 spans 15 residues. The V gene's germline CDR1 is LNHNV and CDR2 YYDKDF (reference sequence). Trimming took off 0 bases at V and 0 bases at J, with 9 bases between the two ends. The CDR3 sequence is CATSRDRPSSYEQYF. The CDR3 DNA reads as TGTGCCACCAGCAGAGACAGGCCAAGCTCCTACGAGCAGTACTTC.

This clonotype was picked up a small number of times. The chain recombines TRBV5-1 with TRBJ1-5; D is possibly TRBD1 (6 bases). V was cut by 3 bases and J by 6 bases, with 13 bases left in between. The CDR3 runs to 14 residues. CDR1 and CDR2 from the germline V gene are SGHRS and YFSETQ. The CDR3 region has the DNA TGCGCCAGCAGCTCCACAGGGATGGCTCAGCCCCAGCATTTT. Amino acids: CASSSTGMAQPQHF.

This clonotype was picked up many times. The J gene is TRBJ2-3, the V gene TRBV27; 13 nucleotides line up with TRBD2. Germline CDR1 reads MNHEY; CDR2 reads SMNVEV (reference sequence). The CDR3 has 15 amino acids. Trimming cost V 6 bases and J 0 bases; bases outside gene matches: 0. The CDR3 sequence is CASRGLAGSTDTQYF. The CDR3 coding sequence is TGTGCCAGCAGGGGACTAGCGGGAAGCACAGATACGCAGTATTTT.

This clonotype was counted ten times or more. The V call is TRBV2, the J call TRBJ2-1; D uncertain. V dropped 4 bases and J dropped 6 bases, with 13 bases sitting between them. CDR3 length equals 14 residues. The germline V gene has CDR1 SNHLY and CDR2 FYNNEI. The CDR3 coding sequence is TGTGCCAGCAGTGCCTCCCTACGGGCCAATGAGCAGTTCTTC. Translated, it gives CASSASLRANEQFF.

The chain recombines TRBV5-1 with TRBJ2-2; 9 nucleotides align to TRBD1. Germline trimming cut 2 bases from V and 6 bases from J; bases unmatched to any gene: 5. CDR1 SGHRS and CDR2 YFSETQ come from the germline V gene. The CDR3 has 15 residues. CDR3 region: CASSFGTGNSGELFF. The CDR3 region has the DNA TGCGCCAGCAGCTTCGGGACAGGGAATTCCGGGGAGCTGTTTTTT.

This clonotype was observed a handful of times. The V call is TRBV25-1, the J call TRBJ2-7; D may be TRBD2 (7 bases). Deletions cut 5 bases from V and 9 bases from J, with 17 bases between. CDR1 is MGHDK and CDR2 is SYGVNS in the germline V gene. The CDR3 length is 13 residues. The CDR3 loop is CASSRAGAPAQYF. CDR3 bases: TGTGCCAGCAGTCGGGCGGGGGCCCCGGCGCAGTACTTC.

This clonotype turned up a few times. The rearrangement joins TRBV30 to TRBJ2-7; 11 nucleotides agree with TRBD2. V dropped 2 bases and J dropped 2; count of bases not matched to a gene: 5. Germline-derived CDR1 and CDR2 are GTSNPN and SVGIG (reference sequence). The CDR3 is 15 residues long. CDR3 sequence (DNA): TGTGCCTGGAGTACGACTAGCGGGAAACCCTACGAGCAGTACTTC. It encodes CAWSTTSGKPYEQYF.

The V gene is TRBV12-3 or TRBV12-4, the J gene TRBJ1-1; D is undetermined. This CDR3 has 16 residues. The V and J ends lost 5 bases and 3 bases respectively, with 19 bases between them. CDR3 coding DNA: TGTGCCAGCAGTCCTAGTCGGAGGACTGTGGACACTGAAGCTTTCTTT. As protein: CASSPSRRTVDTEAFF.